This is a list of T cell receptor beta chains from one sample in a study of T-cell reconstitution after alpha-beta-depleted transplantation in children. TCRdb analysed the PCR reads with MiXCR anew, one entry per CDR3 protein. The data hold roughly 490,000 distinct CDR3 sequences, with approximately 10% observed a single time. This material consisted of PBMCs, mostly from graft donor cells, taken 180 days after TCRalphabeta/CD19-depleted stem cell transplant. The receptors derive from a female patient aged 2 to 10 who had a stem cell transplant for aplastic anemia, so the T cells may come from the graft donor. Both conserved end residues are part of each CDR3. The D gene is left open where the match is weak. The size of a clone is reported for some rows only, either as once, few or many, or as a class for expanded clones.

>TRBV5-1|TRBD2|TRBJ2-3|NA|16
TGCGCCAGCAGCACCCGGACTAGCGGGCTCACAGATACGCAGTATTTT
CASSTRTSGLTDTQYF
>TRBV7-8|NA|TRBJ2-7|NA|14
TGTGCCAGCAGCTTGGCGAAGGCCTCCTACGAGCAGTACTTC
CASSLAKASYEQYF
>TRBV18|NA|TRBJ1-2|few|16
TGTGCCAGCTCACCAGGAGGGGCCGACTCTAACTATGGCTACACCTTC
CASSPGGADSNYGYTF
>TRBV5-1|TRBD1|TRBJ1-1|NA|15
TGCGCCAGCAGCCTCCTACAGGGGGCGAACGCTGAAGCTTTCTTT
CASSLLQGANAEAFF
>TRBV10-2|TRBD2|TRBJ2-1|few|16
TGCGCCAGCAGGGGACTAGCGGGAGGGCCTCGAGATGAGCAGTTCTTC
CASRGLAGGPRDEQFF
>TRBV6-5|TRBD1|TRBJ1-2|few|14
TGTGCCAGCAGTTCCGGACAGGGCTCCTATGGCTACACCTTC
CASSSGQGSYGYTF
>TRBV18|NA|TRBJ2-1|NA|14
TGTGCCAGCTCACCAATACCCCTCTACAATGAGCAGTTCTTC
CASSPIPLYNEQFF
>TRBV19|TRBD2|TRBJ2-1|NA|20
TGTGCCAGTAGTCCCCCGGGCACAACTAGCGGGATAGGAACCTACAATGAGCAGTTCTTC
CASSPPGTTSGIGTYNEQFF
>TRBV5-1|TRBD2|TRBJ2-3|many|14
TGCGCCAGCAGCTCCGGGACTAGTGCAGATACGCAGTATTTT
CASSSGTSADTQYF
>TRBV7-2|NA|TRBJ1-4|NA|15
TGTGCCAGCAGCTTAGAGAGATCAACTAATGAAAAACTGTTTTTT
CASSLERSTNEKLFF